This note documents a single T cell receptor beta chain sequence. This CDR3 contains 13 residues. V dropped 3 bases and J dropped 2 bases, with 9 bases sitting between them. Germline V gene sequence: CDR1 GTSNPN, CDR2 SVGIG (reference sequence). The libraries were made with immunoSEQ v3. Only in-frame clones appear in the TCRdb table, and some are missing; sequencing was by immunoSEQ multiplex PCR. The sample gives more than 55,000 clones, roughly 77% of which show up once; less than 3.5% is in the top ten. The data stem from a study of TIL therapy for anti-PD-1-resistant metastatic lung cancer. Documented time point: pre-treatment sample, taken before nivolumab and TIL therapy.

This clonotype was obtained from a person aged 25-85 years with non-small cell lung cancer. Sequenced here: blood, sampled at baseline. The chain recombines TRBV30 with TRBJ2-3; unclear D gene. CDR3 sequence: CAWREIVTDTQYF. Written as DNA, the CDR3 is TGTGCCTGGAGAGAGATAGTCACAGATACGCAGTATTTT.